This entry concerns a single T cell receptor beta chain. With a J-beta primer mix and a sample-barcoded 5' primer, a second PCR ran about 7 to 12 cycles. TCRdb fed the 5' RACE reads into MiXCR, producing one record per CDR3 protein. The repertoire holds 850,000 to 1,000,000 distinct CDR3 sequences, roughly 47% seen once, with over 20% in the top ten. Between the trimmed V and J ends, which lost 7 bases and 7 bases, there was a span of 14 bases. This CDR3 comprises 12 residues. Germline V gene data show CDR1 as MDHEN and CDR2 as SYDVKM. The data were obtained in a study of blood T cells in healthy people across ages.

Material: blood. The TCR sequence derives from a woman in her sixties in good health. The V call is TRBV28, the J call TRBJ2-7, with D uncertain. CDR3 sequence reads: CASTANSNEQYF. DNA of the CDR3: TGTGCCAGCACCGCTAACAGCAATGAGCAGTACTTC. Full variable domain (outside the CDR3, taken from reference TRBV28 and TRBJ2-7): DVKVTQSSRYLVKRTGEKVFLECVQDMDHENMFWYRQDPGLGLRLIYFSYDVKMKEKGDIPEGYSVSREKKERFSLILESASTNQTSMYLCASTANSNEQYFGPGTRLTVT.